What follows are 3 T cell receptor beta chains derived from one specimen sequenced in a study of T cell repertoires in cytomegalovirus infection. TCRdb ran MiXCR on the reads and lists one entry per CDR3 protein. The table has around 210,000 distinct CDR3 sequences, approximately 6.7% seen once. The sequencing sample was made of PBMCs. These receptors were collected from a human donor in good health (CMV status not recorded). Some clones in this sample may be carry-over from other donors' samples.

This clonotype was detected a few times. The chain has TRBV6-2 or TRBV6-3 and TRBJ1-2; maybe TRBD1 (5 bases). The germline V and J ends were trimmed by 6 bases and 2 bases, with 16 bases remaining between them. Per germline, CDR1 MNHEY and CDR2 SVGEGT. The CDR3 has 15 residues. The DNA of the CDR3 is TGTGCCAGCAGCCCCTCCGGCAGGGTCAACTATGGCTACACCTTC. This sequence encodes CASSPSGRVNYGYTF.

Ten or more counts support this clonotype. The CDR3 nucleotides are TGTGCCTGCCGTGGGACAGGGTTTGCCGGGGAGCTGTTTTTT. Translating it yields CACRGTGFAGELFF. This rearrangement joins TRBV30 to TRBJ2-2; the match to TRBD1 covers 9 bases. Germline-derived CDR1 and CDR2 are GTSNPN and SVGIG (reference sequence). This CDR3 is 14 amino acids long. With 6 bases clipped from V and 6 bases from J, the junction kept 8 bases outside the gene matches.

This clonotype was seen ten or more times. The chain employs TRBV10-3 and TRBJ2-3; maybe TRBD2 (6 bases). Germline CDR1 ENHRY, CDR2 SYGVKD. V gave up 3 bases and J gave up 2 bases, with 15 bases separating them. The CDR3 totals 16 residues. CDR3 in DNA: TGTGCCATCAGTGAAGGGATTAGCGGACACACAGATACGCAGTATTTT. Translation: CAISEGISGHTDTQYF.